The 23 T cell receptor beta chains below come from one sample, sequenced in a study of T-cell memory formation after mild COVID-19 (dated by TCRdb to about 2021). The library was obtained by 5' RACE. Sequencing was performed on an Illumina NovaSeq 6000. Using fastp trimming at Q25 and MiXCR clonotype assembly, TCRdb reanalyzed the public sequencing data and kept in-frame beta chains. Entries are consolidated by CDR3 protein sequence, retaining the most common genes and DNA. This sample lists over 350,000 distinct CDR3 sequences; 24% were detected once. The ten largest clonotypes hold roughly 8.7% of the sample. The sample consisted of PBMCs or a T cell subset sorted from them (not recorded which). These receptors were collected from an adult woman who had mild COVID-19 (a few samples of this study predate the infection). The sample titles of this study are shuffled in the database, so cell type and time point are left out; the donor was told from shared clones.

This clonotype was counted a few times. The gene calls are TRBV18 and TRBJ2-3; D not resolved. The germline V gene encodes CDR1 KGHSH and CDR2 LQKENI. Between the trimmed V and J ends, which lost 3 bases and 4 bases, there was a span of 11 bases. CDR3 length equals 14 residues. CDR3 nucleotide sequence: TGTGCCAGCTCACCTACCCCGTTGGCAGATACGCAGTATTTT. The encoded protein is CASSPTPLADTQYF.

For the CDR3, the DNA is TGTGCCAGCAGACCCAGTGGAGGGAAAAGCTCCTACAATGAGCAGTTCTTC. Translated: CASRPSGGKSSYNEQFF. The genes are TRBV7-9 and TRBJ2-1; tentative D call: TRBD2 (6 bases). The CDR3 has 17 residues. Germline V gives CDR1 SEHNR, CDR2 FQNEAQ (reference sequence). Deletions cut 6 bases from V and 0 bases from J, with 18 bases between.

V is TRBV10-3 and J is TRBJ1-3; 8 nucleotides match TRBD1. J lost 6 bases, V lost 11 bases, and 6 bases had no gene match. Germline CDR1 reads ENHRY; CDR2 reads SYGVKD. The CDR3 consists of 12 residues. The CDR3 region is CAAMTGENTIYF. The CDR3 DNA reads as TGTGCCGCGATGACAGGGGAAAACACCATATATTTT.

The V call is TRBV20-1, the J call TRBJ2-2; TRBD2 matches at 9 bases. Looked up from germline, CDR1 is DFQATT and CDR2 is SNEGSKA (reference sequence). This CDR3 contains 15 residues. V gave up 2 bases and J gave up 1 base; unmatched junction bases: 2. CDR3 sequence (DNA): TGCAGTGCTAGAAGACTAGCGGAGAACACCGGGGAGCTGTTTTTT. Protein: CSARRLAENTGELFF.

The V and J genes are TRBV5-6 and TRBJ2-7; D might be TRBD1 (6 bases). Germline CDR1 reads SGHDT; CDR2 reads YYEEEE. V shed 2 bases and J shed 9 bases, with 18 bases lying between them. This CDR3 has 14 amino acids. CDR3 sequence (DNA): TGTGCCAGCAGCTTATCGGCGACAGGCCGGGGGCAGTACTTC. Protein product: CASSLSATGRGQYF.

This clonotype was seen a few times. The rearrangement links TRBV20-1 to TRBJ1-5, with D maybe TRBD1 (5 bases). CDR3 length: 16 amino acids. V lost 0 bases and J lost 2, with 14 bases in between. Germline CDR1 and CDR2: DFQATT and SNEGSKA (reference sequence). This CDR3 is CSARDLYQQGNQPQHF. The CDR3 DNA reads as TGCAGTGCTAGAGATCTATATCAACAGGGCAATCAGCCCCAGCATTTT.

The genes are TRBV12-3 or TRBV12-4 and TRBJ1-2, with D tentatively TRBD1 (5 bases). The CDR3 totals 14 residues. The germline V and J ends were trimmed by 8 bases and 4 bases, with 17 bases remaining between them. CDR3 protein: CASCLSGDPYGYTF. For the CDR3, the DNA is TGTGCCAGCTGCCTTTCTGGGGACCCCTATGGCTACACCTTC.

This clonotype was seen many times. J is TRBJ2-2 and V is TRBV5-5; 10 bases are shared with TRBD2. Per germline, CDR1 SGHKS and CDR2 YYEKEE (reference sequence). V lost 1 base, J lost 4 bases, and 10 bases stayed unmatched. There are 18 residues in the CDR3. CDR3 bases: TGTGCCAGCAGCTTGTTACTAGCGGGGCCGCTGGTCACCGGGGAGCTGTTTTTT. Protein product: CASSLLLAGPLVTGELFF.

This clonotype was seen ten or more times. V gene TRBV5-5 combines with J gene TRBJ1-1, with D perhaps matching TRBD1 (5 bases). The CDR3 runs to 15 residues. The germline gives CDR1 SGHKS, CDR2 YYEKEE (reference sequence). Deletions cut 0 bases from V and 5 bases from J, with 14 bases between. This CDR3 is CASSLAEGLVTEAFF. CDR3 DNA: TGTGCCAGCAGCTTGGCCGAGGGGCTCGTGACTGAAGCTTTCTTT.

The V call is TRBV2, the J call TRBJ1-2; no firm D call. The CDR3 sequence is 13 residues long. Trimming took off 7 bases at V and 4 bases at J, with 13 bases between the two ends. CDR1 and CDR2 from the germline V gene are SNHLY and FYNNEI. This CDR3 is CASTKGGLYGYTF. DNA of the CDR3: TGTGCCAGCACCAAAGGAGGGCTCTATGGCTACACCTTC.

This clonotype appeared once. The chain links TRBV7-2 to TRBJ2-2; D perhaps matches TRBD1 (6 bases). The CDR3 contains 16 residues. Germline V gene data show CDR1 as SGHTA and CDR2 as FQGNSA. The germline V and J ends were trimmed by 5 bases and 1 base, with 14 bases remaining between them. DNA for the CDR3: TGTGCCAGCAGCCCTACACAGGGAGTGAACACCGGGGAGCTGTTTTTT. It yields the protein CASSPTQGVNTGELFF.

The CDR3 spells CASRYKDWPSTDTQYF. The CDR3 nucleotides are TGTGCCAGCAGGTACAAGGACTGGCCCAGCACAGATACGCAGTATTTT. This chain links TRBV6-5 with TRBJ2-3, with D possibly matching TRBD2 (5 bases). The CDR3 is 16 amino acids. Per germline, CDR1 MNHEY and CDR2 SVGAGI. The germline V and J ends were trimmed by 6 bases and 0 bases, with 16 bases remaining between them.

This clonotype appeared a few times. This chain uses TRBV24-1 with TRBJ2-7, with 8 bases lining up with TRBD1. Unmatched junction bases numbered 10, after V lost 3 bases and J lost 4 bases. The CDR3 runs 16 residues. The germline V gene encodes CDR1 KGHDR and CDR2 SFDVKD. The CDR3 loop is CATSDATGGPRYEQYF. The CDR3 nucleotides read TGTGCCACCAGTGATGCAACAGGGGGTCCCCGATACGAGCAGTACTTC.

The chain has TRBV19 and TRBJ2-7; D is perhaps TRBD2 (7 bases). The CDR3 loop spans 15 amino acids. Between the trimmed V and J ends, which lost 3 bases and 1 base, there was a span of 13 bases. Germline CDR1 and CDR2: LNHDA and SQIVND (reference sequence). The CDR3 here is CASSMAGASSYEQYF. The CDR3 DNA reads TGTGCCAGTAGTATGGCGGGGGCCTCATCCTACGAGCAGTACTTC.

A few counts support this clonotype. CDR3 nucleotides: TGTGCCATCAGTGGAGCGGGATCGAACCCCTACAATGAGCAGTTCTTC. Translated: CAISGAGSNPYNEQFF. The genes are TRBV10-3 and TRBJ2-1; the match to TRBD2 covers 7 bases. CDR1 and CDR2 (germline): ENHRY, SYGVKD. The CDR3 loop spans 16 amino acids. The V segment lost 4 bases and the J segment 2 bases; nucleotides outside the gene matches: 8.

V gene TRBV10-3 combines with J gene TRBJ2-4; tentative D call: TRBD1 (6 bases). This CDR3 is built from 15 residues. Looked up from germline, CDR1 is ENHRY and CDR2 is SYGVKD. The ends were cut back, 6 bases at V and 3 bases at J, with 15 bases in the middle. The CDR3 spells CAISNRDEGKNIQYF. CDR3 coding DNA: TGTGCCATCAGCAACAGGGATGAGGGCAAAAACATTCAGTACTTC.

The chain combines TRBV3-1 with TRBJ1-2, with 7 bases identical to TRBD1. The CDR3 sequence is 15 residues long. Trimming removed 3 bases from V and 7 bases from J; junction bases left unmatched: 11. The germline gives CDR1 LGHDT, CDR2 YNNKEL (reference sequence). The DNA of the CDR3 is TGTGCCAGCAGCCAGGAAGAAGGGGGCCTGTTTGGCTACACCTTC. Translating gives CASSQEEGGLFGYTF.

This clonotype was counted only a few times. The V gene is TRBV18, the J gene TRBJ2-2, with 8 bases identical to TRBD1. J was trimmed by 7 bases and V by 2 bases; bases with no gene match: 6. The germline gives CDR1 KGHSH, CDR2 LQKENI. The CDR3 totals 15 residues. The CDR3 loop reads CASSPGQGVNGELFF. CDR3 bases: TGTGCCAGCTCACCAGGACAGGGCGTGAACGGGGAGCTGTTTTTT.

This clonotype was observed once. This sequence joins TRBV6-5 and TRBJ2-5; 7 bases fit TRBD1. The CDR3 totals 16 residues. The trim removed 2 bases at V and 5 bases at J, leaving 11 bases unmatched. Germline V gene data show CDR1 as MNHEY and CDR2 as SVGAGI. The CDR3 reads CASSYQGVNGMETQYF. The CDR3 DNA follows: TGTGCCAGCAGTTACCAGGGGGTCAACGGTATGGAGACCCAGTACTTC.

V and J are TRBV20-1 and TRBJ1-5, with D maybe TRBD1 (6 bases). Germline values: CDR1 DFQATT, CDR2 SNEGSKA (reference sequence). This CDR3 is 16 amino acids long. V lost 1 base and J 5 bases, leaving 18 bases between the germline ends. The CDR3 reads CSARVSTGLGDQPQHF. The CDR3 bases are TGCAGTGCTAGAGTGTCGACAGGTTTAGGCGATCAGCCCCAGCATTTT.

The chain is built from TRBV5-1 and TRBJ1-1; D possibly corresponds to TRBD1 (6 bases). The CDR3 covers 14 residues. Per germline, CDR1 SGHRS and CDR2 YFSETQ. V lost 5 bases and J 0 bases, leaving 11 bases between the germline ends. CDR3 nucleotides: TGCGCCAGCAGTGAGGACAGACTGAACACTGAAGCTTTCTTT. Translating gives CASSEDRLNTEAFF.

This clonotype was seen repeatedly, ten times or more. This chain uses TRBV11-2 with TRBJ2-1, with 9 positions matching TRBD2. Looked up from germline, CDR1 is SGHAT and CDR2 is FQNNGV. Losses at the gene ends were 0 bases for V and 4 bases for J; bases not matched to a gene: 10. The length of the CDR3 is 18 residues. The CDR3 sequence is CASSLDPPTSGPYNEQFF. The CDR3 DNA follows: TGTGCCAGCAGCTTAGATCCCCCGACTAGCGGACCTTACAATGAGCAGTTCTTC.

The V and J genes are TRBV3-1 and TRBJ2-5; 10 bases match TRBD2. The CDR3 is made up of 15 amino acids. With V trimmed by 5 bases and J by 1 base, 4 bases remained unmatched. Per the germline V gene, CDR1 is LGHDT and CDR2 is YNNKEL (reference sequence). The CDR3 protein is CASSSWTSGQETQYF. Written as DNA, the CDR3 is TGTGCCAGCAGCTCATGGACTAGCGGCCAAGAGACCCAGTACTTC.